A selection of T cell receptor beta chains follows, all from one sample in a study of blood T cell repertoires in COVID-19. The data were produced by immunoSEQ multiplex PCR, yet TCRdb's version contains in-frame clones alone and is incomplete. The sample records about 69,000 clones, about four fifths being singletons. The specimen was peripheral blood. The receptors were gathered from a human donor in a cohort sampled during active COVID-19. Both conserved end residues are part of each CDR3. The D gene is left open where the match is weak. Rows give clone size only sometimes, using once, few, many, or a class for an expanded clone.

j_call v_call clone_size d_call cdr3_nt cdr3_aa
TRBJ2-1 TRBV7-6 few TRBD1 TGTGCCAGCAGCTTAGTTCCGACAGGGGCCGACAATGAGCAGTTCTTC CASSLVPTGADNEQFF
TRBJ1-2 TRBV5-4 . . TGTGCCAGCAGCTTGCCAGGGCGAACTTTCTATGGCTACACCTTC CASSLPGRTFYGYTF
TRBJ2-5 TRBV3-1/TRBV3-2 . TRBD2 TGTGCCAGCAGCCGCCGACTAGCGTCTATGTACCAAGAGACCCAGTACTTC CASSRRLASMYQETQYF
TRBJ1-1 TRBV9 . TRBD1 TGTGCCAGCAGCGGTCGACAGGGGGGGAACACTGAAGCTTTCTTT CASSGRQGGNTEAFF
TRBJ2-4 TRBV2 . . TGTGCCAGCAGTCGGACGGGGAACATTCAGTACTTC CASSRTGNIQYF
TRBJ1-5 TRBV6-1 . . TGTGCCAGCAGTGAAGAGGTGGCCGGGGGGGGACAGCCCCAGCATTTT CASSEEVAGGGQPQHF
TRBJ1-1 TRBV30 . . TGTGCCTGGAGTCTTCGGGTAGGGGTGAACACTGAAGCTTTCTTT CAWSLRVGVNTEAFF
TRBJ2-3 TRBV6-4 many TRBD2 TGTGCCAGCAGTGGGACTAGCGGGGGCACAGATACGCAGTATTTT CASSGTSGGTDTQYF
TRBJ2-1 TRBV19 . TRBD2 TGTGCCAGTAGTATCGGGACTAGCGGGAGAAATGAGCAGTTCTTC CASSIGTSGRNEQFF
TRBJ2-2 TRBV6-4 . TRBD1 TGTGCCAGCAGCCCCACAGGGGTCGACACCGGGGAGCTGTTTTTT CASSPTGVDTGELFF
TRBJ2-3 TRBV29-1 once . TGCAGCGTTGCCGAGGGGGTGGCAGATACGCAGTATTTT CSVAEGVADTQYF
TRBJ2-7 TRBV27 . TRBD2 TGTGCCAGCAGTTTAGCTAGCGGGGGGGTGTACGAGCAGTACTTC CASSLASGGVYEQYF
TRBJ2-2 TRBV28 . . TGTGCCACCTTCCCGACTACCCATTCTCTGAACACCGGGGAGCTGTTTTTT CATFPTTHSLNTGELFF
TRBJ2-7 TRBV3-1/TRBV3-2 . . TGTGCCAGCAGCCAAGATGACAGATACGAGCAGTACTTC CASSQDDRYEQYF
TRBJ2-1 TRBV5-4 . TRBD2 TGTGCCAGCAGTTCCAGCGGGAACTCCTACAATGAGCAGTTCTTC CASSSSGNSYNEQFF
TRBJ2-7 TRBV7-2 . . TGTGCCAGCAGCCCAGGGCTGCTGAAGGGACTCTACGAGCAGTACTTC CASSPGLLKGLYEQYF
TRBJ2-1 TRBV5-1 . . TGCGCCAGCAGCTTTCCGGGTCGGAATGAGCAGTTCTTC CASSFPGRNEQFF